This record covers a single TCR beta chain. The target antigen is unknown. The sample holds other DNA sequences that translate to the same CDR3. These data come from a study of T cell clones after liver transplantation. The overall study: Immunosuppression withdrawal was tried within 2 years after liver transplantation in this trial. Three of eight recipients were HCV-positive; others had non-autoimmune, non-viral indications. Findings and limits, study-wide: Post-transplant, graft-donor-reactive CD4 TCRbeta sequences in blood dropped significantly in most of the 8 subjects.

There are 13 residues in the CDR3. The germline gives CDR1 SGHTA, CDR2 FQGNSA. Trimming removed 6 bases from V and 1 base from J, with 9 bases in between. Clones were read by immunoSEQ multiplex PCR, and TCRdb kept only the in-frame ones, dropping some. This sample has tens of thousands of clones; approximately 80% occur once, and the top ten carry about 0.79%. The sequences come from CD4+ T cells from blood, collected 12 months after liver transplant. This sequence joins TRBV7-2 and TRBJ1-1; D is unresolved. This sequence was found in a human patient who received a liver transplant. A share of the T cells may be of graft donor origin. The CDR3 protein is CASSLGRNTEAFF. The DNA of the CDR3 is TGTGCCAGCAGTTTGGGTCGGAACACTGAAGCTTTCTTT. The full variable domain, completed using reference TRBV7-2 and TRBJ1-1, is GAGVSQSPSNKVTEKGKDVELRCDPISGHTALYWYRQSLGQGLEFLIYFQGNSAPDKSGLPSDRFSAERTGGSVSTLTIQRTQQEDSAVYLCASSLGRNTEAFFGQGTRLTVV.